The rows below give T cell receptor beta chains drawn from one sample of a study of cytomegalovirus exposure and HLA in healthy donors. The table came from immunoSEQ multiplex PCR; TCRdb's copy has only in-frame clones and leaves some out. The repertoire holds roughly 90,000 clones, with about 81% as singletons. The sequencing sample was made of PBMCs. All receptors derive from a man between 18 and 35 years old in good health and CMV-seronegative. Both conserved end residues are part of each CDR3. The order of the fields is V gene, J gene, D gene, clone size, CDR3 DNA, CDR3 protein. The D gene is left open where the match is weak. Part of the rows lack a size; the others show once, few, many or a class for expanded clones.

v_call: TRBV30; j_call: TRBJ2-1; d_call: TRBD2; clone_size: NA; cdr3_nt: TGTGCCTGGAGTCTAGCGGACTCCTACAATGAGCAGTTCTTC; cdr3_aa: CAWSLADSYNEQFF
v_call: TRBV16; j_call: TRBJ2-5; d_call: NA; clone_size: NA; cdr3_nt: TGTGCCAGCAGCCCCCGTCAAGAGACCCAGTACTTC; cdr3_aa: CASSPRQETQYF
v_call: TRBV9; j_call: TRBJ2-2; d_call: NA; clone_size: NA; cdr3_nt: TGTGCCAGCAGCACATACACCGGGGAGCTGTTTTTT; cdr3_aa: CASSTYTGELFF
v_call: TRBV29-1; j_call: TRBJ2-1; d_call: TRBD1; clone_size: NA; cdr3_nt: TGCAGCGTTGAAATAGGGGACAGGGGGTACAATGAGCAGTTCTTC; cdr3_aa: CSVEIGDRGYNEQFF
v_call: TRBV5-1; j_call: TRBJ1-1; d_call: NA; clone_size: NA; cdr3_nt: TGCGCCAGCAGCTTGCGGCAAGCGGGCGGCCCTATGAACACTGAAGCTTTCTTT; cdr3_aa: CASSLRQAGGPMNTEAFF
v_call: TRBV5-8; j_call: TRBJ2-1; d_call: TRBD2; clone_size: NA; cdr3_nt: TGTGCCAGCAGCCCCTGGGGGGGGTCCTACAATGAGCAGTTCTTC; cdr3_aa: CASSPWGGSYNEQFF
v_call: TRBV30; j_call: TRBJ1-4; d_call: NA; clone_size: NA; cdr3_nt: TGTGCCTGGAGTGTACGGGGGGGTTTGGCGGAAAAACTGTTTTTT; cdr3_aa: CAWSVRGGLAEKLFF
v_call: TRBV2; j_call: TRBJ2-1; d_call: TRBD2; clone_size: NA; cdr3_nt: TGTGCCAGCAGCCTGGGACTAGCGGGGGGCGGGGGTGAGCAGTTCTTC; cdr3_aa: CASSLGLAGGGGEQFF
v_call: TRBV2; j_call: TRBJ1-2; d_call: NA; clone_size: NA; cdr3_nt: TGTGCCAGCAGTGAAGTGGTCGGACGGGGCTATGGCTACACCTTC; cdr3_aa: CASSEVVGRGYGYTF
v_call: TRBV11-2; j_call: TRBJ2-3; d_call: NA; clone_size: NA; cdr3_nt: TGTGCCAGCAGCTTACGTATAGACCGTCTAGGCGTGGATACGCAGTATTTT; cdr3_aa: CASSLRIDRLGVDTQYF
v_call: TRBV7-3; j_call: TRBJ2-3; d_call: NA; clone_size: NA; cdr3_nt: TGTGCCAGCAGCTTAATTTCCGGGGGAGATACGCAGTATTTT; cdr3_aa: CASSLISGGDTQYF
v_call: TRBV7-9; j_call: TRBJ2-1; d_call: NA; clone_size: NA; cdr3_nt: TGTGCCAGCAGCGGACTTAGCTCCTACAATGAGCAGTTCTTC; cdr3_aa: CASSGLSSYNEQFF
v_call: TRBV6-6; j_call: TRBJ1-2; d_call: TRBD1; clone_size: once; cdr3_nt: TGTGCCAGCAGTTACCAACAGGGGGCGTATGGCTACACCTTC; cdr3_aa: CASSYQQGAYGYTF
v_call: TRBV6-5; j_call: TRBJ1-1; d_call: NA; clone_size: NA; cdr3_nt: TGTGCCAGCAGGGCGACAGCTGCGAACACTGAAGCTTTCTTT; cdr3_aa: CASRATAANTEAFF
v_call: TRBV30; j_call: TRBJ2-7; d_call: NA; clone_size: NA; cdr3_nt: TGTGCCTGGATGATCCCCAGCGGGCCCCGGTACTTC; cdr3_aa: CAWMIPSGPRYF
v_call: TRBV30; j_call: TRBJ1-2; d_call: TRBD1; clone_size: NA; cdr3_nt: TGTGCCTGGAGTGGGACAGGGTACTATGGCTACACCTTC; cdr3_aa: CAWSGTGYYGYTF